The entry below describes one TCR beta chain. The data are from a study of control samples from healthy donors and cancer patients. TCRdb's table, derived via immunoSEQ multiplex PCR, lists solely in-frame clones and lacks some. Of approximately 110,000 clones in the sample, about 89% were seen once. This clonotype was obtained from a woman aged 18-35 years in good health. Sequences were obtained from blood.

The CDR3 region has the DNA TGCAGCGTAACTCGGCGGGGCCTAAGCACAGATACGCAGTATTTT. This sequence encodes CSVTRRGLSTDTQYF. This chain uses TRBV29-1 with TRBJ2-3, with D possibly matching TRBD2 (6 bases). Germline values: CDR1 SQVTM, CDR2 ANQGSEA. V gave up 6 bases and J gave up 0 bases, with 16 bases separating them. CDR3 size: 15 residues.